Below, one T cell receptor (beta chain) is given with its context. CDR3 size: 17 residues. The V and J ends lost 0 bases and 4 bases respectively, with 16 bases between them. The sample belongs to a study of control samples from healthy donors and cancer patients. Profiled with immunoSEQ multiplex PCR; TCRdb holds only in-frame clones, not every one. In the table there are about 190,000 clones, approximately 90% of which are singletons. The sequence came from a man aged 25 to 45 in good health. What was sequenced was blood. The V call is TRBV23-1, the J call TRBJ1-5; D may be TRBD1 (6 bases). TRBV23-1 is placed among ORFs of uncertain function. Written as DNA, the CDR3 is TGCGCCAGCAGTCAATCGGGGGGGGACACCTCTAATCAGCCCCAGCATTTT. This gives the protein CASSQSGGDTSNQPQHF.